The clone carrying this T cell receptor beta chain has ten or more counts. Its matching antigen is unknown. This specimen belongs to a study of human T cells and chemical hapten exposure. Using its own MiXCR run on the RACE reads, TCRdb lists one record per CDR3 protein. Among roughly 120,000 distinct CDR3 sequences listed, roughly 12% were seen once. Time point specified: patch test 1, 2 weeks after DPC sensitization. Treatment in this sample: therapeutic diphenylcyclopropenone sensitization with weekly scalp DPC. Whole blood that had not been fractionated was the source of extracted total RNA. Study-wide findings and caveats: Compared with pre-sensitization or healthy control sets, expanded TCRs clustered more.

This CDR3 comprises 14 residues. CDR1 and CDR2 from the germline V gene are SEHNR and FQNEAQ (reference sequence). V was clipped by 2 bases and J by 4 bases, with 6 bases between them. V gene TRBV7-9 combines with J gene TRBJ1-6, with D maybe TRBD1 (5 bases). This clonotype was obtained from a woman aged 50 to 65 with alopecia areata. Some clones in this sample may be carry-over from other donors' samples. Sample: whole blood, taken in connection with sensitization to the hapten diphenylcyclopropenone (DPC). Here the CDR3 reads CASSLRQYNSPLHF. Here the CDR3 DNA reads TGTGCCAGCAGCTTAAGACAGTATAATTCACCCCTCCACTTT.